Sequencing of this TCR beta chain was carried out in a study of blood T cell repertoires in COVID-19. This CDR3 has 17 amino acids. The V gene end was trimmed by 1 base and the J gene end by 4 bases; junction bases not matched to a gene: 5. The germline CDR1 and CDR2 sequences are KGHDR and SFDVKD. This clone was picked up one time. The repertoire was sequenced with immunoSEQ multiplex PCR; TCRdb's copy has only in-frame clones and lacks some. Here the sample spans under 250,000 clones, about nine tenths being singletons. The J gene is TRBJ2-6, the V gene TRBV24-1; TRBD1 agrees at 8 bases. The clonotype comes from a woman aged 40-49 years with acute or convalescent COVID-19. Sequencing input: peripheral blood. The CDR3 loop is CATSDFSRGHGANVLTF. DNA of the CDR3: TGTGCCACCAGTGATTTCAGCAGGGGGCACGGGGCCAACGTCCTGACTTTC.